This record concerns one T cell receptor beta chain sequence. Its specificity is unknown. Healthy HIV-negative adults without recent acute infections or vaccinations served as donors. The record originates from a study of shared clonotypes between healthy human individuals. The study's findings and limits: An effect of sequencing depth on clonotype sharing among donors was expected.

J was trimmed by 3 bases and V by 5 bases; bases with no gene match: 1. This CDR3 spans 13 amino acids. Germline V lookup: CDR1 SSHAT, CDR2 FNYEAQ (reference sequence). The deep-level immunoSEQ assay was used. It was 200 to 250 ng DNA, 31,000 or so T cell genomes, that sorted-subset replicate PCRs used. Method: immunoSEQ multiplex PCR; TCRdb's copy keeps in-frame clones and lacks some. The sample records fewer than 3 million clones, about nine tenths being singletons. The origin of this receptor is a man in his late teens or twenties in good health. Some clones in this sample may be carry-over from other donors' samples. The chain recombines TRBV7-7 with TRBJ2-7, with 10 positions matching TRBD1. Sequenced material: naive CD4+ T cells from PBMCs. Sample subset: CD45RA+ positively selected. CDR3 in amino acids: CASSRDRGYEQYF. In nucleotides, the CDR3 is TGTGCCAGCAGCAGGGACAGGGGCTACGAGCAGTACTTC. Full variable domain (remainder filled in from reference TRBV7-7 and TRBJ2-7): GAGVSQSPRYKVTKRGQDVTLRCDPISSHATLYWYQQALGQGPEFLTYFNYEAQPDKSGLPSDRFSAERPEGSISTLTIQRTEQRDSAMYRCASSRDRGYEQYFGPGTRLTVT.